These 28 T cell receptor beta chains came from one sample sequenced in a study of CD8 T cells in ankylosing spondylitis. TCRdb independently ran MiXCR on the 5' RACE reads; one entry per CDR3 protein. The table shows around 340,000 distinct CDR3 sequences, with approximately 22% occurring only once. The sample was blood, either unsorted or a sorted T cell fraction (not recorded which). These receptors were collected from a male donor with ankylosing spondylitis or in good health (not recorded which).

This clonotype came up a few times. This chain connects TRBV5-1 to TRBJ2-7; possible D gene TRBD1, 7 bases. The V gene's germline CDR1 is SGHRS and CDR2 YFSETQ. V was clipped by 2 bases and J by 3 bases, with 12 bases between them. The CDR3 spans 14 residues. CDR3 sequence: CASSFYQGGYEQYF. DNA of the CDR3: TGCGCCAGCAGCTTTTACCAGGGGGGCTACGAGCAGTACTTC.

This clonotype has more than one count but fewer than ten. The chain couples TRBV20-1 to TRBJ2-3; 7 nucleotides align to TRBD1. The germline V gene encodes CDR1 DFQATT and CDR2 SNEGSKA (reference sequence). J gave up 0 bases and V 5 bases, and 11 bases lay outside the gene matches. The CDR3 sequence is 16 residues long. CDR3 DNA: TGCAGTGCTGAGACCGGGACAGCCTCTAGCACAGATACGCAGTATTTT. Translation: CSAETGTASSTDTQYF.

Turning to this clonotype: A junction boundary mismatches the germline segment, possibly from a read error. The chain carries TRBV24-1 and TRBJ2-7; 9 bases align to TRBD1. CDR1 is KGHDR, CDR2 SFDVKD, per germline. There are 15 residues in the CDR3. DNA for the CDR3: TGTGCCACCAGTGATCAGGGGACAGGGAACTACGAGCATTACTTC. This codes for CATSDQGTGNYEHYF.

This clonotype was detected only a few times. This chain links TRBV29-1 with TRBJ2-1; D is perhaps TRBD2 (6 bases). V was trimmed by 5 bases and J by 8 bases, leaving 13 bases between them. Germline-derived CDR1 and CDR2 are SQVTM and ANQGSEA. The CDR3 is 12 residues long. DNA for the CDR3: TGCAGCGTTTGGGCTAGCGTCCATGAGCAGTTCTTC. Protein product: CSVWASVHEQFF.

The rearrangement uses TRBV7-2 and TRBJ2-5, with D possibly being TRBD2 (5 bases). The CDR3 sequence is 15 residues long. V lost 2 bases and J lost 4, with 14 bases in between. Germline assignment: CDR1 SGHTA and CDR2 FQGNSA. The CDR3 region is CASSLPSLATETQYF. The CDR3 DNA sequence: TGTGCCAGCAGCTTACCCAGCCTAGCAACAGAGACCCAGTACTTC.

The rearrangement joins TRBV12-3 or TRBV12-4 to TRBJ2-1; the match to TRBD2 covers 10 bases. CDR3 length: 15 residues. The junction had 11 bases not matched to a gene; V was cut back by 7 bases and J by 8 bases. The CDR3 is CASTPVAGGLDEQFF. The CDR3 nucleotides are TGTGCCAGCACCCCGGTAGCGGGGGGTCTCGATGAGCAGTTCTTC.

The chain is built from TRBV2 and TRBJ2-5; the D gene is possibly TRBD1 (7 bases). Per germline, CDR1 SNHLY and CDR2 FYNNEI. The V end was cut by 4 bases, the J end by 4 bases, with 16 bases between. The length of the CDR3 is 15 residues. This CDR3 reads CASSGGRTGGETQYF. In nucleotides, the CDR3 is TGTGCCAGCAGTGGAGGGAGGACAGGAGGAGAGACCCAGTACTTC.

The sample holds many counts of this clonotype. V is TRBV5-1 and J is TRBJ2-1; 9 nucleotides agree with TRBD1. The V and J ends lost 0 bases and 7 bases, in that order; junction bases with no gene match: 2. Germline assignment: CDR1 SGHRS and CDR2 YFSETQ. This CDR3 region has 14 residues. The CDR3 loop reads CASSLGQGVNEQFF. The CDR3 nucleotides are TGCGCCAGCAGCTTGGGACAGGGGGTAAATGAGCAGTTCTTC.

This clonotype was seen only a few times. The chain recombines TRBV3-1 with TRBJ2-5, with 8 bases that match TRBD1. Losses at the gene ends were 5 bases for V and 2 bases for J; bases not matched to a gene: 4. In germline, CDR1 is LGHDT, CDR2 YNNKEL (reference sequence). The CDR3 contains 14 residues. CDR3 residues: CASSTTGEQETQYF. The CDR3 nucleotides read TGTGCCAGCAGCACGACAGGGGAACAAGAGACCCAGTACTTC.

The V and J genes are TRBV29-1 and TRBJ2-1; 7 bases fit TRBD1. Germline CDR1 reads SQVTM; CDR2 reads ANQGSEA. After removal of 5 bases from V and 10 bases from J, the junction contained 8 bases not matched to a gene. The CDR3 is 12 amino acids. The CDR3 sequence is CSVKKGAGEQFF. CDR3 DNA sequence: TGCAGCGTTAAAAAGGGGGCCGGGGAGCAGTTCTTC.

The chain is built from TRBV12-3 or TRBV12-4 and TRBJ2-5, with TRBD1 matching 10 bases. J was trimmed by 5 bases and V by 3 bases; bases with no gene match: 6. The CDR3 spans 15 residues. The CDR3 loop reads CASSFPGQGFETQYF. The DNA for the CDR3 is TGTGCCAGCAGTTTTCCGGGACAGGGGTTCGAGACCCAGTACTTC.

This clonotype has ten or more counts. V usage is TRBV24-1 and J usage is TRBJ2-2, with D tentatively TRBD1 (6 bases). This CDR3 has 14 amino acids. Between the trimmed V and J ends, which lost 8 bases and 2 bases, there was a span of 11 bases. CDR1 is KGHDR and CDR2 is SFDVKD in the germline V gene. The CDR3, as DNA: TGTGCCACCACCGGGACATCTAACACCGGGGAGCTGTTTTTT. Its protein is CATTGTSNTGELFF.

V usage is TRBV12-3 or TRBV12-4 and J usage is TRBJ2-4; 9 bases are a match to TRBD1. The trim removed 6 bases at V and 8 bases at J, leaving 14 bases unmatched. The length of the CDR3 is 16 residues. The CDR3 region has the DNA TGTGCCAGCAGCCCCCGGGACAGGGCGGGAATGGACATTCAGTACTTC. Its translation: CASSPRDRAGMDIQYF.

The CDR3 is CATSDFTSGVFYEQYF. CDR3 nucleotides: TGTGCCACCAGTGATTTCACTAGCGGCGTTTTTTACGAGCAGTACTTC. The rearrangement uses TRBV24-1 and TRBJ2-7; 8 positions agree with TRBD2. V dropped 1 base and J dropped 4; count of bases not matched to a gene: 8. The germline CDR1 and CDR2 sequences are KGHDR and SFDVKD. This CDR3 spans 16 amino acids.

V usage is TRBV20-1 and J usage is TRBJ1-1; D not certain. The CDR3 loop spans 13 amino acids. CDR1 DFQATT and CDR2 SNEGSKA come from the germline V gene (reference sequence). V was trimmed by 1 base and J by 2 bases, leaving 8 bases between them. The CDR3 is CSARVVPNTEAFF. CDR3 nucleotide sequence: TGCAGTGCTAGAGTTGTTCCAAACACTGAAGCTTTCTTT.

The V gene is TRBV12-3 or TRBV12-4, the J gene TRBJ1-1; D perhaps matches TRBD1 (6 bases). V lost 6 bases and J lost 5, with 16 bases in between. The CDR3 is 14 residues long. The CDR3 loop reads CASSWGQPGTEAFF. CDR3 nucleotides: TGTGCCAGCAGCTGGGGGCAGCCGGGAACTGAAGCTTTCTTT.

The CDR3 coding sequence is TGTGCCAGCAGCGTAGACAGCCTAGCGGTGGGAAATGAGCAGTTCTTC. Its translation: CASSVDSLAVGNEQFF. This chain uses TRBV9 with TRBJ2-1; the match to TRBD2 covers 7 bases. This CDR3 is 16 amino acids long. Germline-derived CDR1 and CDR2 are SGDLS and YYNGEE. V shed 0 bases and J 7 bases; nucleotides not matched to a gene: 10. The complete variable domain, with remaining parts taken from reference TRBV9 and TRBJ2-1, reads DSGVTQTPKHLITATGQRVTLRCSPRSGDLSVYWYQQSLDQGLQFLIQYYNGEERAKGNILERFSAQQFPDLHSELNLSSLELGDSALYFCASSVDSLAVGNEQFFGPGTRLTVL.

This clonotype was observed a few times. The chain links TRBV20-1 to TRBJ1-1, with D perhaps TRBD1 (6 bases). The CDR3 extends over 15 amino acids. Germline CDR1 DFQATT, CDR2 SNEGSKA (reference sequence). Trimming left V 3 bases short and J 2 bases short, with 16 bases between. For the CDR3, the DNA is TGCAGTGCTAGGGTCTCAGGGGAGGGTAACACTGAAGCTTTCTTT. Translating gives CSARVSGEGNTEAFF.

This clonotype occurred a few times. This sequence joins TRBV3-1 and TRBJ2-7, with D possibly matching TRBD1 (6 bases). There are 14 residues in the CDR3. CDR1 is LGHDT and CDR2 is YNNKEL in the germline V gene (reference sequence). V lost 4 bases and J lost 2, with 12 bases in between. The CDR3 reads CASSLPGHTYEQYF. In nucleotides, the CDR3 is TGTGCCAGCAGCCTCCCGGGACATACCTACGAGCAGTACTTC.

This clonotype was seen only once. The rearrangement uses TRBV20-1 and TRBJ2-2, with 10 bases that match TRBD1. The ends lost 1 base at V and 7 bases at J; junction bases unmatched: 9. CDR1 DFQATT and CDR2 SNEGSKA come from the germline V gene (reference sequence). The CDR3 has 16 amino acids. The DNA of the CDR3 is TGCAGTGCTAGAGTTTTCGGGACAGGGGACATCGGGGAGCTGTTTTTT. Amino acid sequence: CSARVFGTGDIGELFF.

The genes are TRBV4-1 and TRBJ2-7, with D uncertain. This CDR3 is 14 amino acids long. V lost 1 base to trimming and J lost 5 bases, with 12 bases between them. Looked up from germline, CDR1 is MGHRA and CDR2 is YSYEKL. The chain's CDR3 is CASSQGLSRDEQYF. The CDR3 DNA reads TGCGCCAGCAGCCAAGGGCTCAGCCGGGACGAGCAGTACTTC.

This clonotype showed up just a few times. J is TRBJ2-2 and V is TRBV27; D is possibly TRBD1 (5 bases). The CDR3 spans 12 residues. V was shortened by 7 bases and J by 8 bases, with 11 bases between the two germline ends. Germline V gene lookup returns CDR1 MNHEY and CDR2 SMNVEV (reference sequence). This chain's CDR3 is CASTRGTGELFF. CDR3 coding DNA: TGTGCCAGCACTAGGGGTACGGGGGAGCTGTTTTTT.

This clonotype came up a few times. This chain joins TRBV29-1 and TRBJ2-7; D gene uncertain. This CDR3 spans 13 amino acids. V was cut by 0 bases and J by 1 base, with 7 bases left in between. CDR1 is SQVTM, CDR2 ANQGSEA, per germline. The CDR3 bases are TGCAGCGTTGAAGAACCAAGGTCCTACGAGCAGTACTTC. It yields the protein CSVEEPRSYEQYF.

This clonotype turned up a few times. The CDR3 here is CAISEGGGADTQYF. For the CDR3, the DNA is TGTGCCATCAGTGAAGGCGGGGGGGCAGATACGCAGTATTTT. The chain recombines TRBV10-3 with TRBJ2-3, with 9 bases fitting TRBD2. The CDR3 covers 14 residues. Germline CDR1 is ENHRY and CDR2 is SYGVKD. V gave up 3 bases and J gave up 4 bases; unmatched junction bases: 2.

This clonotype showed up just a few times. The CDR3 loop reads CASSPEGISTGELFF. The CDR3 coding sequence is TGCGCCAGCAGCCCTGAGGGAATCTCCACCGGGGAGCTGTTTTTT. This chain joins TRBV4-1 and TRBJ2-2, with a weak D call TRBD2 (5 bases). Looked up from germline, CDR1 is MGHRA and CDR2 is YSYEKL. The V end lost 4 bases, the J end lost 4 bases, and 13 bases lay between the germline ends. The CDR3 spans 15 residues.

The V gene is TRBV9, the J gene TRBJ2-3; 7 nucleotides line up with TRBD2. CDR1 SGDLS and CDR2 YYNGEE come from the germline V gene. The CDR3 covers 16 residues. Trimming at V came to 0 bases and at J to 2 bases, leaving 6 bases not matched to a gene. The CDR3 bases are TGTGCCAGCAGCGTAGGGCAGCGGGGTCTCACAGATACGCAGTATTTT. This sequence encodes CASSVGQRGLTDTQYF.

This chain links TRBV2 with TRBJ2-1; 11 bases map to TRBD2. Looked up from germline, CDR1 is SNHLY and CDR2 is FYNNEI. V dropped 6 bases and J dropped 2; count of bases not matched to a gene: 3. This CDR3 has 15 amino acids. CDR3 in amino acids: CASRVAGGAYNEQFF. CDR3 coding DNA: TGTGCCAGCAGAGTAGCGGGGGGGGCCTACAATGAGCAGTTCTTC.

This chain connects TRBV7-2 to TRBJ2-1; 11 bases match TRBD2. Germline CDR1 is SGHTA and CDR2 is FQGNSA. V trimming: 4 bases; J trimming: 7 bases; junction bases outside the gene matches: 6. The CDR3 runs to 15 residues. The CDR3 reads CASSWQGLADNEQFF. CDR3 in DNA: TGTGCCAGCAGCTGGCAGGGACTAGCGGATAATGAGCAGTTCTTC.